Below, one TCR beta chain is given with its context. Sequencing was performed with immunoSEQ multiplex PCR; in TCRdb, only in-frame clones are kept and a portion is missing. The sample has around 43,000 clones, 93% seen once. The V and J ends lost 3 bases and 11 bases, in that order; junction bases with no gene match: 3. Germline lookup yields CDR1 MNHEY and CDR2 SMNVEV (reference sequence). CDR3 length equals 12 residues. This entry is derived from a study of T cell changes during pregnancy in multiple sclerosis. This chain connects TRBV27 to TRBJ2-3, with 9 positions matching TRBD1. The material was CD8+ T cells from peripheral blood mononuclear cells, obtained after pregnancy. The clonotype comes from a female donor with multiple sclerosis, enrolled in a pregnancy study. CDR3 region: CASSFGGQGQYF. CDR3 coding DNA: TGTGCCAGCAGTTTTGGGGGACAGGGGCAGTATTTT.